One and the same sample provided the 8 T cell receptor beta chains below, sequenced in a study of STAT5B mutations in CD4+ large granular lymphocyte leukemia. Produced via immunoSEQ multiplex PCR; TCRdb's table is partial and in-frame only. The repertoire holds 37,000 or so clones, approximately 84% seen once, with about 0.34% in the top ten. The material sequenced was CD4+ T cells from blood buffy coats. The receptors shown here come from a human donor in good health.

The CDR3 protein is CASSPTWAGTGGYGYTF. The CDR3 DNA reads TGTGCCAGCAGCCCTACGTGGGCCGGGACAGGGGGATATGGCTACACCTTC. This chain connects TRBV7-9 to TRBJ1-2; 11 bases line up with TRBD1. Germline assignment: CDR1 SEHNR and CDR2 FQNEAQ (reference sequence). The trim removed 5 bases at V and 5 bases at J, leaving 13 bases unmatched. CDR3 length: 17 amino acids.

This clone was seen a few times. The V call is TRBV14, the J call TRBJ1-1; 7 bases agree with TRBD1. The CDR3 sequence is 14 residues long. CDR1 and CDR2 (germline): SGHDN, FVKESK. V was clipped by 4 bases and J by 3 bases; unmatched bases: 5. CDR3 sequence: CASSPRTGYTEAFF. The CDR3 DNA is TGTGCCAGCAGCCCTCGGACAGGATACACTGAAGCTTTCTTT.

The rearrangement joins TRBV27 to TRBJ2-7, with D possibly matching TRBD2 (5 bases). Trimming took 2 bases from V and 0 from J, leaving 8 bases between them. Germline CDR1 reads MNHEY; CDR2 reads SMNVEV (reference sequence). This CDR3 contains 14 residues. The CDR3 loop is CASSLRGNSYEQYF. CDR3 DNA sequence: TGTGCCAGCAGTTTACGGGGAAACTCCTACGAGCAGTACTTC.

V and J are TRBV5-5 and TRBJ1-3; D is undetermined. CDR3 length equals 14 residues. The V end was cut by 2 bases, the J end by 0 bases, with 6 bases between. Germline V gene sequence: CDR1 SGHKS, CDR2 YYEKEE (reference sequence). CDR3 sequence: CASSLENSGNTIYF. The DNA of the CDR3 is TGTGCCAGCAGCTTAGAGAACTCTGGAAACACCATATATTTT.

For the CDR3, the DNA is TGTGCCAGCAGCGTAGGTCCGGGACTAGCGGGGGGAGGTGAGCAGTACTTC. Translated: CASSVGPGLAGGGEQYF. The chain links TRBV9 to TRBJ2-7, with TRBD2 matching over 15 bases. V gave up 0 bases and J gave up 7 bases; unmatched junction bases: 8. The CDR3 runs 17 residues. Looked up from germline, CDR1 is SGDLS and CDR2 is YYNGEE.

The rearrangement links TRBV30 to TRBJ1-1, with a tentative D call TRBD1 (5 bases). V lost 8 bases and J lost 6, with 19 bases in between. CDR3 length: 13 residues. Germline lookup yields CDR1 GTSNPN and CDR2 SVGIG (reference sequence). The CDR3 protein is CARKQGGSAEAFF. The DNA for the CDR3 is TGTGCCCGGAAGCAGGGAGGGAGTGCTGAAGCTTTCTTT. Variable domain in full (rest from reference TRBV30 and TRBJ1-1): SQTIHQWPATLVQPVGSPLSLECTVEGTSNPNLYWYRQAAGRGLQLLFYSVGIGQISSEVPQNLSASRPQDRQFILSSKKLLLSDSGFYLCARKQGGSAEAFFGQGTRLTVV.

This chain connects TRBV9 to TRBJ2-7; TRBD1 might be the D (5 bases). The CDR3 is 15 residues long. V gave up 0 bases and J gave up 2 bases, with 12 bases separating them. Germline assignment: CDR1 SGDLS and CDR2 YYNGEE. CDR3 residues: CASSVDYRLTYEQYF. In nucleotides, the CDR3 is TGTGCCAGCAGCGTAGATTACAGGCTTACCTACGAGCAGTACTTC.

This clone came up a few times. The chain uses TRBV5-1 and TRBJ2-7; D is perhaps TRBD2 (6 bases). The germline gives CDR1 SGHRS, CDR2 YFSETQ. The V end was cut by 0 bases, the J end by 1 base, with 14 bases between. CDR3 size: 16 residues. CDR3 loop: CASSLGRGLTSYEQYF. The CDR3 coding sequence is TGCGCCAGCAGCTTGGGGCGGGGCCTCACATCCTACGAGCAGTACTTC.